Below, 21 T cell receptor beta chains from the same sample are listed, as sequenced in a study of spatial heterogeneity in lung cancer. As for time point: sample taken at primary tumor resection. Unsorted whole RNA from tumor, nontumor lung or frozen PBMC underwent sequencing. TCRdb re-called the 5' RACE reads with MiXCR, one entry per CDR3 protein. The sample holds roughly 36,000 distinct CDR3 sequences, less than 6% seen once. This specimen was PBMCs, taken at surgery. These receptors were taken from a male donor with early-stage non-small cell lung cancer.

This clonotype appeared a few times. This rearrangement joins TRBV3-1 to TRBJ1-4, with D perhaps TRBD1 (5 bases). Looked up from germline, CDR1 is LGHDT and CDR2 is YNNKEL (reference sequence). V was cut by 2 bases and J by 5 bases, with 12 bases left in between. The CDR3 totals 15 residues. The DNA for the CDR3 is TGTGCCAGCAGCCAATTTCTGGGACGGAATGAAAAACTGTTTTTT. As protein: CASSQFLGRNEKLFF.

CDR3 region: CASSEGQRSGLTKNIQYF. CDR3 DNA: TGCGCCAGCAGCGAAGGACAGCGCTCGGGGCTTACCAAAAACATTCAGTACTTC. The chain uses TRBV5-1 and TRBJ2-4; perhaps TRBD1 as D (6 bases). V shed 4 bases and J shed 2 bases, with 22 bases lying between them. Germline assignment: CDR1 SGHRS and CDR2 YFSETQ. The CDR3 has 18 amino acids.

With regard to this clonotype: This may arise from a read error, as a much more abundant clone is one base away. The CDR3 bases are TGTGCCAACAGTTTCGCCTCAAGAAACGAGCAGTACTTC. Encoded protein: CANSFASRNEQYF. This rearrangement joins TRBV27 to TRBJ2-7; D not certain. Germline lookup yields CDR1 MNHEY and CDR2 SMNVEV (reference sequence). The CDR3 is made up of 13 amino acids.

The V and J genes are TRBV11-2 and TRBJ2-7; no clear D gene. The CDR3 spans 15 residues. Deletions cut 5 bases from V and 2 bases from J, with 16 bases between. Germline V gives CDR1 SGHAT, CDR2 FQNNGV. The CDR3 DNA reads as TGTGCCAGCAGCCCCGATCGGAACAGCGCCTACGAGCAGTACTTC. This sequence encodes CASSPDRNSAYEQYF.

This clonotype is medium-sized (0.01 to 0.1%) in the sample. DNA for the CDR3: TGTGCCAGCAGCGGAGGCTACAGGGACGAGCAGTACTTC. It codes for CASSGGYRDEQYF. The V and J genes are TRBV5-8 and TRBJ2-7, with TRBD1 as a possible D gene (6 bases). Trimming left V 4 bases short and J 5 bases short, with 13 bases between. The V gene's germline CDR1 is SGHTS and CDR2 YDEGEE. The CDR3 is 13 residues long. Using reference TRBV5-8 and TRBJ2-7 for the parts outside the CDR3, the full variable domain is EAGVTQSPTHLIKTRGQQATLRCSPISGHTSVYWYQQALGLGLQFLLWYDEGEERNRGNFPPRFSGRQFPNYSSELNVNALELEDSALYLCASSGGYRDEQYFGPGTRLTVT.

This clonotype was recorded many times. The gene calls are TRBV20-1 and TRBJ1-5; 7 positions match TRBD1. V lost 5 bases and J lost 9; bases outside the gene matches: 19. The CDR3 sequence is 16 residues long. In germline, CDR1 is DFQATT, CDR2 SNEGSKA (reference sequence). In DNA form, the CDR3 reads TGCAGTGCTCCCGGGACAGCAATTCTCGGAACTTCGCCCCAGCATTTT. Protein product: CSAPGTAILGTSPQHF.

This clonotype was picked up many times. The chain joins TRBV28 to TRBJ2-3, with a weak D call TRBD2 (6 bases). With 2 bases removed from V and 6 bases from J, the gap between germline ends came to 15 bases. CDR1 and CDR2 from the germline V gene are MDHEN and SYDVKM. CDR3 length equals 15 residues. The CDR3 protein is CASSLIGEAGDTQYF. CDR3 DNA sequence: TGTGCCAGCAGTTTAATCGGGGAGGCGGGGGATACGCAGTATTTT.

This clonotype appeared many times. Written as DNA, the CDR3 is TGTGCCAGCTTTGGGCCCTTCACCAACTATGGCTACACCTTC. Its translation: CASFGPFTNYGYTF. The chain couples TRBV6-2 or TRBV6-3 to TRBJ1-2; D gene uncertain. The ends were cut back, 8 bases at V and 2 bases at J, with 15 bases in the middle. The germline gives CDR1 MNHEY, CDR2 SVGEGT. The CDR3 has 14 amino acids.

The chain is built from TRBV27 and TRBJ2-5, with D possibly called TRBD1 or TRBD2 (5 bases each). This CDR3 has 15 residues. The V and J ends lost 0 bases and 6 bases respectively, with 14 bases between them. The V gene's germline CDR1 is MNHEY and CDR2 SMNVEV (reference sequence). The DNA for the CDR3 is TGTGCCAGCAGTTTATCGCAGGGTAACGGGAAGACCCAGTACTTC. It codes for CASSLSQGNGKTQYF.

J is TRBJ2-5 and V is TRBV25-1, with TRBD1 identical over 9 bases. V was clipped by 2 bases and J by 4 bases; unmatched bases: 5. From germline, CDR1 is MGHDK and CDR2 SYGVNS. CDR3 size: 15 residues. This chain's CDR3 is CASSENPTGGETQYF. The CDR3 region has the DNA TGTGCCAGCAGTGAAAATCCGACAGGGGGAGAGACCCAGTACTTC.

Ten or more counts support this clonotype. The V call is TRBV7-2, the J call TRBJ2-3; 10 bases align to TRBD2. Losses at the gene ends were 5 bases for V and 6 bases for J; bases not matched to a gene: 5. Germline lookup yields CDR1 SGHTA and CDR2 FQGNSA. The CDR3 has 14 amino acids. In DNA form, the CDR3 reads TGTGCCAGCAGCCTGGGACTAGCGTACGATACGCAGTATTTT. Amino acids: CASSLGLAYDTQYF.

This clonotype was recorded many times. The J gene is TRBJ2-3, the V gene TRBV20-1; TRBD2 matches at 7 bases. This CDR3 has 16 amino acids. Germline V gene lookup returns CDR1 DFQATT and CDR2 SNEGSKA (reference sequence). V lost 0 bases, J lost 0 bases, and 6 bases stayed unmatched. In DNA form, the CDR3 reads TGCAGTGCTAGAGATCCCCAGCGGGGTAGCACAGATACGCAGTATTTT. It is translated as CSARDPQRGSTDTQYF.

This clonotype occurred a few times. The chain has TRBV6-2 or TRBV6-3 and TRBJ2-1; 9 bases map to TRBD2. Germline lookup yields CDR1 MNHEY and CDR2 SVGEGT. J gave up 5 bases and V 6 bases, and 2 bases lay outside the gene matches. This CDR3 contains 13 residues. CDR3 nucleotide sequence: TGTGCCAGCAGGCGGGGGGGGAACAATGAGCAGTTCTTC. Encoded protein: CASRRGGNNEQFF.

This clonotype occurred many times. The chain couples TRBV7-9 to TRBJ1-4, with a possible D match to TRBD1 (5 bases). This CDR3 is 15 amino acids long. Trimming pared 5 bases from V and 8 bases from J, leaving 18 bases between. From germline, CDR1 is SEHNR and CDR2 FQNEAQ (reference sequence). DNA for the CDR3: TGTGCCAGCAGCCTGATGGGGACCACGGACGAAAAACTGTTTTTT. It translates to CASSLMGTTDEKLFF.

The V gene is TRBV6-5, the J gene TRBJ2-3, with TRBD2 matching over 11 bases. CDR1 is MNHEY and CDR2 is SVGAGI in the germline V gene. Trimming took 0 bases from V and 1 from J; bases not matched to a gene: 6. CDR3 length equals 18 residues. For the CDR3, the DNA is TGTGCCAGCAGTTACTCCCTAGCGGGGGGCCTCGGCACAGATACGCAGTATTTT. This gives the protein CASSYSLAGGLGTDTQYF.

Many counts were recorded for this clonotype. CDR3 protein: CASSENPGPPYEQYF. CDR3 nucleotides: TGTGCCAGCAGTGAAAATCCCGGACCGCCTTACGAGCAGTACTTC. The chain carries TRBV2 and TRBJ2-7; D ambiguous. This CDR3 contains 15 residues. Trimming cost V 2 bases and J 4 bases, with 15 bases left between them. The germline gives CDR1 SNHLY, CDR2 FYNNEI.

This clonotype has a handful of counts. The chain employs TRBV18 and TRBJ2-1; 8 positions agree with TRBD1. The germline V gene encodes CDR1 KGHSH and CDR2 LQKENI. The CDR3 consists of 17 residues. After removal of 0 bases from V and 4 bases from J, the junction contained 8 bases not matched to a gene. DNA for the CDR3: TGTGCCAGCTCACCACCGATAGGGACAGGAGTTTACAATGAGCAGTTCTTC. This gives the protein CASSPPIGTGVYNEQFF.

This clonotype came up many times. J is TRBJ2-1 and V is TRBV7-2; 12 nucleotides line up with TRBD2. The germline CDR1 and CDR2 sequences are SGHTA and FQGNSA. CDR3 length: 16 amino acids. J gave up 8 bases and V 2 bases, and 7 bases lay outside the gene matches. The CDR3 region is CASSLRLAGAKDEQFF. The CDR3 nucleotides read TGTGCCAGCAGCTTAAGACTAGCGGGGGCGAAAGATGAGCAGTTCTTC.

This clonotype showed up many times. The chain carries TRBV3-1 and TRBJ1-3; 10 bases agree with TRBD1. The CDR3 totals 16 residues. Unmatched junction bases numbered 4, after V lost 3 bases and J lost 2 bases. Per germline, CDR1 LGHDT and CDR2 YNNKEL (reference sequence). CDR3 protein: CASSHADRGAGNTIYF. The DNA of the CDR3 is TGTGCCAGCAGCCACGCGGACAGGGGGGCTGGAAACACCATATATTTT.

This clonotype was recorded many times. J is TRBJ2-5 and V is TRBV11-2; TRBD1 agrees at 8 bases. Trimming removed 7 bases from V and 4 bases from J; junction bases left unmatched: 11. Germline V gene data show CDR1 as SGHAT and CDR2 as FQNNGV. CDR3 length: 15 residues. CDR3 in amino acids: CASTRGTGGGETQYF. CDR3 DNA: TGTGCCAGCACCCGCGGGACAGGAGGCGGAGAGACCCAGTACTTC. Together with reference TRBV11-2 and TRBJ2-5, the CDR3 gives the full variable domain: EAGVAQSPRYKIIEKRQSVAFWCNPISGHATLYWYQQILGQGPKLLIQFQNNGVVDDSQLPKDRFSAERLKGVDSTLKIQPAKLEDSAVYLCASTRGTGGGETQYFGPGTRLLVL.

The chain uses TRBV27 and TRBJ2-3, with 8 bases lining up with TRBD2. The CDR3 spans 13 residues. Germline loops: CDR1 MNHEY, CDR2 SMNVEV (reference sequence). As DNA, the CDR3 is TGTAACCGGGTAGCGGGAACCACAGATACGCAGTATTTT. Amino acids: CNRVAGTTDTQYF.